The 10 T cell receptor beta chains below were found in one sample sequenced in a study of T cells after yellow fever vaccination. Each CDR3 protein gets one entry after TCRdb re-called the 5' RACE reads with MiXCR. The top ten clones hold roughly 15% of a sample with hundreds of thousands of distinct CDR3 sequences, 6.2% of them seen once. The input for sequencing was PBMCs, taken 5 days after the yellow fever booster vaccination. The receptors here all came from a man aged 25-45 years who received the YFV17D yellow fever vaccine.

The V call is TRBV5-1, the J call TRBJ1-6; 8 bases fit TRBD1. In germline, CDR1 is SGHRS, CDR2 YFSETQ. The V segment lost 0 bases and the J segment 10 bases; nucleotides outside the gene matches: 9. This CDR3 has 16 residues. The CDR3 is CASSLESAGGWSPLHF. CDR3 nucleotides: TGCGCCAGCAGCTTGGAGTCGGCAGGGGGCTGGTCACCCCTCCACTTT.

The table lists this clonotype with a few counts. The chain is built from TRBV7-8 and TRBJ2-2, with D possibly TRBD2 on 6 matching bases. Trimming removed 3 bases from V and 10 bases from J, with 12 bases in between. Germline V lookup: CDR1 SGHVS, CDR2 FQNEAQ. This CDR3 contains 13 residues. Written as DNA, the CDR3 is TGTGCCAGCAGCTTGGGACTGGCTGCGGAGCTGTTTTTT. It is translated as CASSLGLAAELFF.

This clonotype occurred many times. The chain carries TRBV20-1 and TRBJ2-7; no definite D call. The CDR3 runs 12 residues. Trimming left V 3 bases short and J 3 bases short, with 9 bases between. The germline V gene encodes CDR1 DFQATT and CDR2 SNEGSKA (reference sequence). The CDR3 nucleotides read TGCAGTGCTAGCCCAACACGCTACGAGCAGTACTTC. Translating gives CSASPTRYEQYF.

This clonotype was observed a few times. This chain links TRBV4-3 with TRBJ2-5, with 7 bases fitting TRBD2. Trimming at V came to 0 bases and at J to 9 bases, leaving 10 bases not matched to a gene. The CDR3 covers 15 residues. The germline CDR1 and CDR2 sequences are LGHNA and YSLEER. The CDR3: CASSQDWGVAGAQYF. CDR3 in DNA: TGCGCCAGCAGCCAAGATTGGGGCGTGGCGGGGGCCCAGTACTTC.

The chain joins TRBV7-2 to TRBJ2-2; no definite D call. The length of the CDR3 is 14 residues. Deletions cut 5 bases from V and 5 bases from J, with 12 bases between. CDR1 is SGHTA, CDR2 FQGNSA, per germline. The CDR3 here is CASSISRATGELFF. The DNA for the CDR3 is TGTGCCAGCAGCATCTCGAGAGCGACCGGGGAGCTGTTTTTT.

A remark on this clonotype: An end of the junction does not agree with germline; a read error may underlie this. The chain combines TRBV20-1 with TRBJ2-5; D perhaps matches TRBD2 (6 bases). Germline CDR1 is DFQATT and CDR2 is SNEGSKA (reference sequence). This CDR3 is 14 amino acids long. The CDR3 DNA sequence: TGCAGTGCTAGGGCAGGGACTGGCCAAGAGACCCTGTACTTC. It is translated as CSARAGTGQETLYF.

The chain combines TRBV7-2 with TRBJ1-2; no firm D call. Germline CDR1 reads SGHTA; CDR2 reads FQGNSA. There are 14 residues in the CDR3. V was pared by 1 base and J by 7 bases, with 13 bases between. The CDR3: CASSLDGVGSGYTF. CDR3 bases: TGTGCCAGCAGCTTAGATGGTGTGGGGTCTGGCTACACCTTC.

This clonotype turned up a few times. The V gene is TRBV19, the J gene TRBJ2-1; D is unclear. CDR3 length: 17 residues. V shed 3 bases and J shed 5 bases, with 20 bases lying between them. Germline V gives CDR1 LNHDA, CDR2 SQIVND (reference sequence). CDR3: CASSIGTAGKANNEQFF. For the CDR3, the DNA is TGTGCCAGTAGTATCGGCACCGCCGGTAAAGCCAACAATGAGCAGTTCTTC.

This clonotype was counted only a few times. The chain joins TRBV6-1 to TRBJ2-7; D not certain. Trimming pared 5 bases from V and 0 bases from J, leaving 17 bases between. Per the germline V gene, CDR1 is MNHNS and CDR2 is SASEGT. The CDR3 length is 16 residues. This chain's CDR3 is CASSTGADVSSYEQYF. The CDR3 DNA follows: TGTGCCAGCAGTACGGGTGCGGACGTCAGCTCCTACGAGCAGTACTTC.

This clonotype was counted a few times. The chain carries TRBV20-1 and TRBJ2-3; D is unclear. This CDR3 spans 13 amino acids. Germline lookup yields CDR1 DFQATT and CDR2 SNEGSKA (reference sequence). The ends were cut back, 6 bases at V and 0 bases at J, with 10 bases in the middle. The CDR3 bases are TGCAGTGCAATCCGATCCAGCACAGATACGCAGTATTTT. It yields the protein CSAIRSSTDTQYF.